This T cell receptor (beta chain) was profiled in a study of OX40 agonist ivuxolimab in advanced cancers. For the study at large: At 0.01 to 10 mg/kg, ivuxolimab was administered intravenously to patients every 2 weeks. Cancers in dose escalation were hepatocellular, melanoma, renal cell and head and neck. General study results and limits: Partial responders at 0.1-3.0 mg/kg had among the lowest clonal expansion.

Details on this clone: Its antigen is not identified. Since no conserved phenylalanine or tryptophan closes the CDR3, a read error is the likely cause. The DNA is left out, because the CDR3 cannot be placed on it with certainty; the CDR3 is given as TCRdb lists it.

The CDR3 is 9 amino acids in total, end residues counted. The germline gives CDR1 SGDLS, CDR2 YYNGEE. Sequencing used immunoSEQ multiplex PCR; TCRdb keeps in-frame clones, though not all of them. The data contain roughly 110,000 clones, 85% to 95% of them singletons. The sample was CD4+ or CD8+ T cells sorted from blood, taken in a trial of the OX40 agonist ivuxolimab. This chain connects TRBV9 to TRBJ2-7; the table calls TRBD1, which could not be checked here. The receptor was derived from an adult with an advanced solid tumor such as melanoma, head and neck, liver or kidney cancer. The CDR3 loop reads CASSLRQGG.